A selection of T cell receptor beta chains follows, all from one sample in a study of brain T cells in children with intractable seizures. Sequenced by immunoSEQ multiplex PCR; TCRdb stores in-frame clones only, minus some. The sample has about 340,000 clones; over 90% are singletons. Sample: peripheral blood, taken about 5 months after surgery. All receptors derive from a boy younger than two with tuberous sclerosis and intractable seizures. Both conserved end residues are part of each CDR3. The D gene is left open where the match is weak.

TRBV5-4	TRBJ1-1	.	CASSWVDTEAFF	TGTGCCAGCAGCTGGGTAGACACTGAAGCTTTCTTT
TRBV2	TRBJ1-1	.	CASNLRMNTEAFF	TGTGCCAGCAATCTGAGAATGAACACTGAAGCTTTCTTT
TRBV15	TRBJ1-5	.	CATSRDHIQASNQPQHF	TGTGCCACCAGCAGAGATCACATTCAAGCTAGCAATCAGCCCCAGCATTTT
TRBV5-6	TRBJ1-4	.	CASSHRVLLEGEKLFF	TGTGCCAGCAGCCACCGGGTCCTACTGGAGGGTGAAAAACTGTTTTTT
TRBV2	TRBJ2-1	TRBD2	CASSEVGASGRESNEQFF	TGTGCCAGCAGTGAAGTGGGGGCTAGCGGGAGGGAATCGAATGAGCAGTTCTTC
TRBV6-5	TRBJ1-2	TRBD1	CASSFRTGGLGYTF	TGTGCCAGCAGTTTTCGGACAGGGGGCCTGGGCTACACCTTC
TRBV7-9	TRBJ1-3	TRBD1	CASSLTRQGPGNTIYF	TGTGCCAGCAGCTTAACGCGACAGGGCCCGGGAAACACCATATATTTT
TRBV7-9	TRBJ2-7	.	CASSLMGGPLYEQYF	TGTGCCAGCAGCTTAATGGGGGGACCGCTATACGAGCAGTACTTC
TRBV4-1	TRBJ1-1	.	CASSQEGSEAFF	TGCGCCAGCAGCCAAGAAGGGTCTGAGGCTTTCTTT
TRBV7-6	TRBJ2-7	.	CASSSQGYEQYF	TGTGCCAGCAGCTCCCAGGGATACGAGCAGTACTTC
TRBV30	TRBJ2-7	.	CAWRDPRETYEQYF	TGTGCCTGGAGGGACCCCAGGGAAACCTACGAGCAGTACTTC
TRBV7-8	TRBJ2-3	TRBD1	CASTKTGQGESTDTQYF	TGTGCCAGCACCAAGACCGGACAGGGGGAGAGCACAGATACGCAGTATTTT
TRBV12-3/TRBV12-4	TRBJ2-1	.	CASSGTRPSEQFF	TGTGCCAGCAGTGGCACTAGGCCCTCTGAGCAGTTCTTC
TRBV5-1	TRBJ1-3	.	CASSRLGNTIYF	TGCGCCAGCAGCCGCCTGGGAAACACCATATATTTT
TRBV10-2	TRBJ1-2	.	CASSSSPGYGYTF	TGCGCCAGCAGCTCCAGCCCCGGCTATGGCTACACCTTC